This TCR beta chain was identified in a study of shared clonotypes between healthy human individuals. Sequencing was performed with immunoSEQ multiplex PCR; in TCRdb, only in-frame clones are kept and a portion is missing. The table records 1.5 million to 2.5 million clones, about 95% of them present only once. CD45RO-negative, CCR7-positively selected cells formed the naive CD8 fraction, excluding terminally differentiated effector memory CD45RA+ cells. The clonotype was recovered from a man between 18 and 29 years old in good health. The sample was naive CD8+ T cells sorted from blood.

The CDR3 here is CASSYSPKVDGYTF. Here the CDR3 DNA reads TGTGCCAGCAGTTACTCCCCAAAGGTCGATGGCTACACCTTC. The chain has TRBV6-5 and TRBJ1-2; D is unresolved. The V gene lost 0 bases and the J gene lost 6 bases, with 11 bases spanning the gap. The CDR3 has 14 amino acids. Germline V lookup: CDR1 MNHEY, CDR2 SVGAGI.